This paragraph covers one TCR beta chain sequence. Per the study methods: Amplification of reference gene primers was used by the study to estimate nucleated cell counts. Profiled with immunoSEQ multiplex PCR; TCRdb holds only in-frame clones, not every one. The DNA gave D and trimming, while V, J and clone size come from that table. The sample includes under 150,000 clones, roughly 90% of them seen just once. The record originates from a study of blood T cell repertoires in COVID-19. Per the germline V gene, CDR1 is MNHEY and CDR2 is SMNVEV (reference sequence). V dropped 5 bases and J dropped 7; count of bases not matched to a gene: 17. This CDR3 is 17 amino acids long.

The gene calls are TRBV27 and TRBJ2-1; TRBD2 aligns across 7 bases. The TCR sequence derives from a man aged 65-85 years with active COVID-19. The sample taken for sequencing was peripheral blood. Here the CDR3 DNA reads TGTGCCAGCAGTAAACACCGGGGGGACTTAATGTGGAATGAGCAGTTCTTC. This gives the protein CASSKHRGDLMWNEQFF.